In its sample, the clone carrying this T cell receptor (beta chain) was seen a few times. No antigen is known for it. After the first PCR, alpha and beta chain libraries were processed separately. Two oligonucleotides, mixed equimolar, formed the beta constant-region primer covering TRBC1 and TRBC2. Ligation attached a single-stranded oligonucleotide with a 12-nucleotide UMI and the SP2 primer to the cDNA 3' end. TCRdb processed the UMI-ligation and nested PCR reads anew with MiXCR; each CDR3 protein has one entry. The sample contains roughly 21,000 distinct CDR3 sequences, approximately 9.9% of which appear only once. Germline V gene data show CDR1 as SGHVS and CDR2 as FNYEAQ. The length of the CDR3 is 14 residues. The V end lost 0 bases, the J end lost 6 bases, and 10 bases lay between the germline ends. The record originates from a study of naive and memory T cell subsets. Whole-study results and caveats: A clonotype means one alpha or beta sequence, not an alpha/beta pair. Over 85% of naive TCR sequences appeared only once, unlike memory subsets.

This chain connects TRBV7-6 to TRBJ2-3, with D possibly matching TRBD2 (6 bases). This sequence was found in a human donor in good health. Sequencing was performed on central memory CD8+ T cells from blood. CDR3 bases: TGTGCCAGCAGCTTAGCTGGGAGCGGGGATACGCAGTATTTT. This gives the protein CASSLAGSGDTQYF.